This T cell receptor (beta chain) was documented in a study of T cells in Graves' hyperthyroidism and ophthalmopathy (dated 2019 in TCRdb). Describing the broader study: Peripheral blood samples were taken at the time of initial diagnosis, prior to any treatment. To identify distinguishing TCR V-J signatures, a discovery cohort of roughly 100 patients was used, comprising 40 to 45 with Graves' ophthalmopathy and under 60 with stable Graves' hyperthyroidism. An independent validation cohort of about 20 hyperthyroidism patients and 17 patients who later progressed to ophthalmopathy tested prospective prediction of ophthalmopathy. For training and testing, the roughly 97 patients in the discovery cohort were randomly divided in a 7:3 ratio. In six Graves' hyperthyroidism patients, the study also compared T-cell repertoires from thyroid tissue with T-cell repertoires from blood. Once sampling was done, hyperthyroidism patients were given methimazole at a starting dose of 30 mg daily, whereas ophthalmopathy patients were given high-dose intravenous methylprednisolone. The paper describes TCR Vbeta CDR3 sequencing of about 140 peripheral blood samples, made up of around 41 ophthalmopathy patients, approximately 76 hyperthyroidism patients and 17 progressor patients. Study-level results and caveats: Most expanded thyroid clonotypes (frequency above 0.001) were also found in blood, which suggests that blood repertoires may mirror thyroid immune responses. Ophthalmopathy was separated from stable hyperthyroidism by a 13 V-J signature model, with around 88% sensitivity and about 81% specificity obtained in cross-validation and 80%/75% obtained in testing. In validation, the model predicted progression to ophthalmopathy a median of roughly 6.5 months before onset, with 70% to 71% sensitivity and nearly 75% specificity. No statistical method was used to fix the sample size in advance, and group allocation was not hidden from the investigators.

A patient counted as having stable Graves' hyperthyroidism if no progression to ophthalmopathy occurred over 18 months of follow-up. Hyperthyroidism patients were newly diagnosed, had a disease duration of under 2 months, and were aged 18 to 65 years. Any patient with an uncontrolled infection, another autoimmune disease, pregnancy or lactation was excluded. Diagnoses were established on the basis of clinical symptoms, serum thyroxine and TRAb, thyroid ultrasound, and orbital computed tomography. PBMCs were isolated from more than 9 ml of fresh peripheral blood by Ficoll-Paque density gradient centrifugation. Total RNA was extracted using Trizol reagent, and RNA quality was assessed on an Agilent 2100 Bioanalyzer. With regard to this clonotype: There is no known antigen for this receptor. The sample holds no much larger clone one base away, and base qualities are not on file.

TCR beta CDR3 regions were amplified from RNA transcripts. The TCR CDR3 was subjected to a first round of RT-PCR using the HTBI primer set and the Qiagen OneStep RT-PCR kit. The libraries were constructed in a second round of multiplex PCR and then size-selected and purified. Paired-end sequencing of the libraries was performed with 100 bp reads on an Illumina HiSeq2000. In the original analysis: Raw data were processed with SOAPnuke, discarding reads with adapters, uncalled bases, mean Phred below 15, or no exact constant-primer or identifier match. COPE v1.2.5 was used to merge the high-quality paired reads, and each unique nucleotide sequence was defined as a clonotype. MiTCR v1.1 was used to align clonotypes to the IMGT TRBV, TRBD and TRBJ reference segments. Analysis was restricted to V-J combinations with a frequency above 0.0001, which covered about 99% of repertoires. The TCS score was defined as the ratio of F50 (clonal expansion) to E x V (chaos), calculated using BLOSUM62-based TCRdist between CDR3 peptides within each V-J. Welch's t-statistics and random forest reduced fewer than 600 V-J features to 10 to 15, which were used in a naive Bayes classifier (R e1071). TCRdb reprocessing: public reads trimmed at Q25 with fastp, clones called with MiXCR, in-frame beta chains kept. A single entry per CDR3 protein holds the most common genes and DNA from its merged rows. Here the V and J calls rest on TCRdb's processing, not on the authors' analysis. This sample has approximately 640,000 distinct CDR3 sequences in its table, and 15% to 20% of those were observed once. Jointly, the top ten make up around 4% of the sample.

This receptor was obtained from a woman under 40 with Graves' hyperthyroidism. The sequenced sample consisted of blood.

The sequenced DNA: TGTGCCAGCAGCTCCATTTCCAAGGGAGCTTCACCCCTCCACTTT. This yields the protein CASSSISKGASPLHF. The sequence is built from TRBV7-9 and TRBJ1-6, with no reliable assignment of the D segment. The CDR3 numbers 15 residues from cysteine through phenylalanine. Only the CDR3 region is kept as DNA, spanning 45 bases read in frame from base 1. V is clipped by 4 bases and J by 9 bases, and the sequence between their germline boundaries is 16 bases long. CDR1 and CDR2, looked up from the germline V gene (reference sequence), are SEHNR and FQNEAQ.